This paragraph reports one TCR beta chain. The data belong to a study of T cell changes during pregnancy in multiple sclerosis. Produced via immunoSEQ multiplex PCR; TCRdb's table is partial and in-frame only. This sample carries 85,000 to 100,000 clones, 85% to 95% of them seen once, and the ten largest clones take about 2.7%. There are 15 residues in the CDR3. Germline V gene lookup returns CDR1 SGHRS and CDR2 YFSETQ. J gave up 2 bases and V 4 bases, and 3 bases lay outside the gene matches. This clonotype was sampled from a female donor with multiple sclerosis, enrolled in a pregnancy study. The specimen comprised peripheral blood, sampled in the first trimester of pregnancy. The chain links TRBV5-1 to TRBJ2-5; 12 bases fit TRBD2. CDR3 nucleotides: TGCGCCAGCAGCACGGGACTAGCGGGTCAAGAGACCCAGTACTTC. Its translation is CASSTGLAGQETQYF.